These 32 T cell receptor beta chains came from one sample sequenced in a study of Japanese encephalitis immunity and Zika vaccine responses. Peptide pools at about 0.96 ug/mL each stimulated CFSE-labeled PBMCs over a roughly 6-day culture. Proliferating CD4 T cells were sorted unfixed as live CD56-CD19-CD16-CD3+CD4+ CFSE-low cells. TCRdb reprocessed the 5' RACE reads with MiXCR, giving one entry per CDR3 protein. This table holds roughly 940 distinct CDR3 sequences, around 3.1% found once. The sequencing used antigen-activated CD4+ T cells from blood, cultured, collected during a Zika inactivated vaccine study. The receptors originated from an adult man who received an inactivated Zika virus vaccine.

In its sample, this clonotype ranks as medium-sized (0.01 to 0.1%). J is TRBJ2-1 and V is TRBV9, with 7 bases matching TRBD2. V was clipped by 1 base and J by 6 bases; unmatched bases: 7. Germline V gene sequence: CDR1 SGDLS, CDR2 YYNGEE. This CDR3 is built from 15 residues. CDR3 nucleotides: TGTGCCAGCAGCGTACTCCGCGGGGGATTCAATGAGCAGTTCTTC. Translated: CASSVLRGGFNEQFF.

This clonotype is deemed medium-sized. The chain couples TRBV7-2 to TRBJ2-7; possibly TRBD1 for D (6 bases). Trimming left V 3 bases short and J 3 bases short, with 9 bases between. The CDR3 loop spans 13 amino acids. Per the germline V gene, CDR1 is SGHTA and CDR2 is FQGNSA. CDR3 in DNA: TGTGCCAGCAGCTTGGTAGGGGGCTACGAGCAGTACTTC. It is translated as CASSLVGGYEQYF. The full variable domain, its missing parts supplied by reference TRBV7-2 and TRBJ2-7, is GAGVSQSPSNKVTEKGKDVELRCDPISGHTALYWYRQSLGQGLEFLIYFQGNSAPDKSGLPSDRFSAERTGGSVSTLTIQRTQQEDSAVYLCASSLVGGYEQYFGPGTRLTVT.

This clonotype is labeled as large. This chain links TRBV6-2 or TRBV6-3 with TRBJ2-6; unclear D gene. Trimming cost V 0 bases and J 0 bases, with 9 bases left between them. The CDR3 consists of 17 residues. Germline loops: CDR1 MNHEY, CDR2 SVGEGT. This CDR3 reads CASSYSSGPSGANVLTF. In DNA, the CDR3 is TGTGCCAGCAGTTACTCGTCAGGACCCTCTGGGGCCAACGTCCTGACTTTC.

By sample fraction, this clonotype is medium-sized (0.01 to 0.1%). CDR3 coding DNA: TGTGCCAGCAGTTATGGGGCTGGCTATGGCTACACCTTC. This codes for CASSYGAGYGYTF. This chain links TRBV12-3 or TRBV12-4 with TRBJ1-2, with D perhaps matching TRBD1 (5 bases). This CDR3 has 13 amino acids. The germline V and J ends were trimmed by 4 bases and 4 bases, with 10 bases remaining between them.

This clonotype is large (0.1 to 1%) in the sample. This chain links TRBV7-4 with TRBJ1-2, with D hard to call. Per the germline V gene, CDR1 is SGHVT and CDR2 is SQSDAQ. This CDR3 is 14 amino acids long. Between the trimmed V and J ends, which lost 3 bases and 7 bases, there was a span of 15 bases. In DNA, the CDR3 is TGTGCCAGCAGCTTTCCGGACTGTGACTGTGGCTACACCTTC. It translates to CASSFPDCDCGYTF.

This clonotype is termed medium-sized. This chain links TRBV6-2 or TRBV6-3 with TRBJ2-7, with no clear D. The CDR3 has 11 residues. V dropped 2 bases and J dropped 6 bases, with 5 bases sitting between them. Germline CDR1 MNHEY, CDR2 SVGEGT. In nucleotides, the CDR3 is TGTGCCAGCAGTTACGTAGGCGAGCAGTACTTC. Amino acid sequence: CASSYVGEQYF.

By proportion, this clonotype is medium-sized. The chain links TRBV7-9 to TRBJ2-5, with 11 nucleotides matching TRBD2. The CDR3 runs 14 residues. Germline lookup yields CDR1 SEHNR and CDR2 FQNEAQ (reference sequence). V was pared by 5 bases and J by 4 bases, with 3 bases of the junction left unmatched. CDR3 sequence (DNA): TGTGCCAGCAGCGAAACTAGCGGGGGAGAGACCCAGTACTTC. Its translation: CASSETSGGETQYF.

This clonotype was counted many times. The rearrangement joins TRBV3-1 to TRBJ2-7; 8 bases agree with TRBD2. J lost 4 bases, V lost 1 base, and 6 bases had no gene match. CDR3 length equals 15 residues. Germline CDR1 LGHDT, CDR2 YNNKEL (reference sequence). CDR3 DNA sequence: TGTGCCAGCAGCCAAGTATTAGCGGGGACTTACGAGCAGTACTTC. This codes for CASSQVLAGTYEQYF.

This clonotype is large. V usage is TRBV11-3 and J usage is TRBJ2-4; D not resolved. The germline V gene encodes CDR1 SGHNT and CDR2 YENEEA. V was clipped by 4 bases and J by 11 bases, with 9 bases between them. The CDR3 is 11 residues long. The CDR3 coding sequence is TGTGCCAGCAGCTCTACCTGGGTTCAGTACTTC. This translates into CASSSTWVQYF.

By sample share, this clonotype is large. The V gene is TRBV27, the J gene TRBJ1-2; D perhaps matches TRBD1 (5 bases). V lost 3 bases, J lost 8 bases, and 13 bases lay in between. CDR1 and CDR2 (germline): MNHEY, SMNVEV (reference sequence). The CDR3 runs 13 residues. The chain's CDR3 is CASSLGGVGGYTF. The CDR3 nucleotides are TGTGCCAGCAGTTTGGGAGGGGTTGGCGGCTACACCTTC.

This clonotype was picked up many times. The J gene is TRBJ2-5, the V gene TRBV20-1; D call uncertain. Per germline, CDR1 DFQATT and CDR2 SNEGSKA (reference sequence). V gave up 1 base and J gave up 1 base, with 10 bases separating them. CDR3 length equals 14 residues. The DNA for the CDR3 is TGCAGTGCTAGAGTGGCGGCAGTCCAAGAGACCCAGTACTTC. Amino acid sequence: CSARVAAVQETQYF.

This clonotype is classed as hyperexpanded. This chain links TRBV5-1 with TRBJ2-3; 9 positions agree with TRBD1. The V gene's germline CDR1 is SGHRS and CDR2 YFSETQ. After removal of 3 bases from V and 2 bases from J, the junction contained 4 bases not matched to a gene. This CDR3 spans 15 amino acids. The CDR3 here is CASSWRDRVTDTQYF. DNA for the CDR3: TGCGCCAGCAGCTGGAGGGACAGGGTCACAGATACGCAGTATTTT.

This clonotype is judged medium-sized. The chain joins TRBV6-6 to TRBJ1-1; D not resolved. Trimming left V 2 bases short and J 8 bases short, with 9 bases between. Germline CDR1 and CDR2: MNHNY and SVGAGI (reference sequence). CDR3 size: 12 residues. The CDR3 DNA reads as TGTGCCAGCAGTTACGGGATGGGCGAAGCTTTCTTT. This gives the protein CASSYGMGEAFF.

This clonotype is deemed large. The V and J genes are TRBV20-1 and TRBJ1-2; TRBD1 is a possible D gene (5 bases). This CDR3 is built from 11 residues. In germline, CDR1 is DFQATT, CDR2 SNEGSKA (reference sequence). With 5 bases removed from V and 7 bases from J, the gap between germline ends came to 11 bases. DNA for the CDR3: TGCAGTGCTTTAGCAGGGCCTGGCTACACCTTC. It codes for CSALAGPGYTF.

Judged by abundance, this clonotype is large. The germline gene is not matched at one end of the junction; a read error may be the cause. The J gene is TRBJ1-1, the V gene TRBV12-3 or TRBV12-4; no reliable D call. CDR3 length: 9 residues. This CDR3 is CASSPRDQF. The CDR3 nucleotides read TGTGCCAGCAGCCCCAGAGACCAATTT.

This clonotype is labeled medium-sized. The V gene is TRBV5-4, the J gene TRBJ2-2, with 10 positions matching TRBD2. Germline assignment: CDR1 SGHNT and CDR2 YYREEE (reference sequence). CDR3 length: 17 residues. Unmatched junction bases numbered 3, after V lost 1 base and J lost 0 bases. CDR3 loop: CASSLLLAGTNTGELFF. CDR3 sequence (DNA): TGTGCCAGCAGCTTGTTACTAGCGGGAACGAACACCGGGGAGCTGTTTTTT.

About this clonotype itself: This likely traces to a read error, being one base from a far larger clone. The J gene is TRBJ2-7, the V gene TRBV6-2 or TRBV6-3, with 10 nucleotides matching TRBD2. With V trimmed by 8 bases and J by 7 bases, 17 bases remained unmatched. Germline V lookup: CDR1 MNHEY, CDR2 SVGEGT. CDR3 length equals 16 residues. DNA for the CDR3: TGTGCCAGCGCCAGTAAGCGGGGGGGCTCCTACAATGAGCAGTACTTC. This encodes CASASKRGGSYNEQYF.

By proportion, this clonotype is large. V usage is TRBV4-3 and J usage is TRBJ1-6; D possibly corresponds to TRBD1 (5 bases). V lost 4 bases, J lost 10 bases, and 8 bases lay in between. Germline values: CDR1 LGHNA, CDR2 YSLEER. CDR3 size: 12 residues. CDR3 in DNA: TGCGCCAGCAGCCGGGGGAGGTCACCCCTCCACTTT. Protein sequence: CASSRGRSPLHF.

The V and J genes are TRBV3-1 and TRBJ2-3, with D uncertain. CDR1 is LGHDT, CDR2 YNNKEL, per germline (reference sequence). The CDR3 consists of 16 residues. V shed 2 bases and J shed 1 base, with 13 bases lying between them. CDR3 coding DNA: TGTGCCAGCAGCCAAATACGTGGGTTGGGCACAGATACGCAGTATTTT. Its translation: CASSQIRGLGTDTQYF.

This clonotype was detected many times. The chain combines TRBV11-3 with TRBJ2-3; perhaps TRBD2 as D (6 bases). Trimming cost V 1 base and J 8 bases, with 19 bases left between them. This CDR3 has 16 residues. Germline-derived CDR1 and CDR2 are SGHNT and YENEEA. This CDR3 reads CASSLVGSSLGGTQYF. Written as DNA, the CDR3 is TGTGCCAGCAGCTTAGTTGGTAGCTCCCTGGGGGGTACGCAGTATTTT.

This clonotype is termed large. The genes are TRBV27 and TRBJ2-7; either TRBD1 or TRBD2 may fit D (5 bases each). The V and J ends lost 7 bases and 2 bases respectively, with 15 bases between them. Germline V gene data show CDR1 as MNHEY and CDR2 as SMNVEV (reference sequence). The CDR3 is 14 amino acids. The CDR3 reads CASKRGAPTYEQYF. CDR3 DNA sequence: TGTGCCAGCAAACGGGGCGCCCCAACCTACGAGCAGTACTTC.

By sample share, this clonotype is medium-sized. The chain links TRBV10-3 to TRBJ1-5; 11 bases align to TRBD1. CDR3 length: 17 amino acids. Germline V lookup: CDR1 ENHRY, CDR2 SYGVKD. The J segment lost 2 bases and the V segment lost 5 bases, leaving 8 bases of the junction unmatched. In DNA form, the CDR3 reads TGTGCCATCAGTTTTACAGGACAGGGGGCGGGCAATCAGCCCCAGCATTTT. This gives the protein CAISFTGQGAGNQPQHF.

This clonotype is labeled medium-sized. The rearrangement links TRBV4-2 to TRBJ2-3; maybe TRBD1 (5 bases). The V end was cut by 2 bases, the J end by 0 bases, with 12 bases between. The CDR3 spans 16 residues. Germline V lookup: CDR1 LGHNA, CDR2 YNFKEQ. The chain's CDR3 is CASSQSRARSTDTQYF. The DNA of the CDR3 is TGTGCCAGCAGCCAATCCAGGGCGCGTAGCACAGATACGCAGTATTTT.

By share, this clonotype ranks as medium-sized. The chain has TRBV9 and TRBJ2-3; the match to TRBD2 covers 11 bases. Germline values: CDR1 SGDLS, CDR2 YYNGEE. The CDR3 length is 16 residues. Trimming removed 3 bases from V and 2 bases from J; junction bases left unmatched: 5. CDR3 protein: CASSGRLAGTTDTQYF. The DNA of the CDR3 is TGTGCCAGCAGCGGGAGACTAGCGGGGACCACAGATACGCAGTATTTT. Based on the CDR3 plus reference TRBV9 and TRBJ2-3, the full variable domain is DSGVTQTPKHLITATGQRVTLRCSPRSGDLSVYWYQQSLDQGLQFLIQYYNGEERAKGNILERFSAQQFPDLHSELNLSSLELGDSALYFCASSGRLAGTTDTQYFGPGTRLTVL.

Sample share makes this clonotype large (0.1 to 1%). The CDR3 is CASSQDTPTGNYGYTF. CDR3 nucleotides: TGCGCCAGCAGCCAAGATACCCCGACAGGGAACTATGGCTACACCTTC. J is TRBJ1-2 and V is TRBV4-3; 7 positions match TRBD1. Germline V CDR1 and CDR2: LGHNA, YSLEER. There are 16 residues in the CDR3. J was trimmed by 2 bases and V by 0 bases; bases with no gene match: 6.

This clonotype is judged medium-sized. The chain employs TRBV7-2 and TRBJ1-2; a possible D gene is TRBD1 (6 bases). CDR1 is SGHTA and CDR2 is FQGNSA in the germline V gene. With 2 bases removed from V and 6 bases from J, the gap between germline ends came to 16 bases. The CDR3 runs 15 residues. The CDR3: CASSLLGGRDHGYTF. The CDR3, as DNA: TGTGCCAGCAGCTTACTCGGGGGCAGGGACCATGGCTACACCTTC.

This clonotype is medium-sized. The chain couples TRBV6-1 to TRBJ1-2, with TRBD1 as a possible D gene (6 bases). Trimming stripped 4 bases from V and 10 bases from J, with 16 bases between. The CDR3 runs to 13 residues. Germline values: CDR1 MNHNS, CDR2 SASEGT. CDR3 coding DNA: TGTGCCAGCAGTGTACAGGGCTATGAGGCCTACACCTTC. This codes for CASSVQGYEAYTF.

This clonotype has a count of ten or more. The chain combines TRBV6-1 with TRBJ1-1; D gene ambiguous. From germline, CDR1 is MNHNS and CDR2 SASEGT. V lost 0 bases and J lost 2, with 7 bases in between. The CDR3 sequence is 14 residues long. The CDR3 sequence: CASSEAWGNTEAFF. CDR3 nucleotide sequence: TGTGCCAGCAGTGAAGCCTGGGGTAACACTGAAGCTTTCTTT.

This clonotype is medium-sized within its sample. The rearrangement uses TRBV12-5 and TRBJ1-1, with 7 bases aligning to TRBD1. V gave up 7 bases and J gave up 4 bases; unmatched junction bases: 0. CDR1 and CDR2 from the germline V gene are LGHNT and FRNRAP. The CDR3 spans 11 residues. The CDR3 sequence: CASAGGTEAFF. The CDR3 DNA sequence: TGTGCTAGTGCAGGGGGCACTGAAGCTTTCTTT. The full variable domain, its missing parts supplied by reference TRBV12-5 and TRBJ1-1, is DARVTQTPRHKVTEMGQEVTMRCQPILGHNTVFWYRQTMMQGLELLAYFRNRAPLDDSGMPKDRFSAEMPDATLATLKIQPSEPRDSAVYFCASAGGTEAFFGQGTRLTVV.

Sample share makes this clonotype medium-sized (0.01 to 0.1%). The genes are TRBV7-3 and TRBJ1-2; possible D gene TRBD1, 6 bases. Trimming took 6 bases from V and 8 from J, leaving 19 bases between them. The CDR3 has 14 residues. From germline, CDR1 is SGHTA and CDR2 FQGTGA. CDR3 DNA: TGTGCCAGCAGTGATATAGGGGGGCGAAGAGGCTACACCTTC. This encodes CASSDIGGRRGYTF.

This clonotype was observed at least ten times. The rearrangement uses TRBV30 and TRBJ2-7, with unresolved D. Trimming removed 0 bases from V and 0 bases from J, with 15 bases in between. CDR3 length: 16 amino acids. Germline assignment: CDR1 GTSNPN and CDR2 SVGIG (reference sequence). DNA of the CDR3: TGTGCCTGGAGTGTACCCGTCGACCCAAGCTCCTACGAGCAGTACTTC. Translated, it gives CAWSVPVDPSSYEQYF.

This clonotype is medium-sized by share. The rearrangement uses TRBV7-2 and TRBJ1-2, with 7 positions matching TRBD1. CDR1 SGHTA and CDR2 FQGNSA come from the germline V gene. The CDR3 spans 14 residues. Germline trimming cut 6 bases from V and 2 bases from J; bases unmatched to any gene: 6. CDR3 in DNA: TGTGCCAGCAGTCTGGACAGGAACAACTATGGCTACACCTTC. It translates to CASSLDRNNYGYTF.